This TCR beta chain stems from a study of blood T cell repertoires in COVID-19. The overall study: The United States, Italy and Spain supplied acute and convalescent COVID-19 samples. In each case, the material was cDNA or gDNA derived from T cells, B-cell-depleted T cells, or PBMCs.

Trimming removed 4 bases from V and 7 bases from J, with 15 bases in between. The CDR3 spans 15 residues. Germline CDR1 reads SGHNT; CDR2 reads YYREEE (reference sequence). The protocol was immunoSEQ multiplex PCR, while the TCRdb copy is restricted to in-frame clones and leaves out a portion. The sample includes some 120,000 clones, around 83% of them seen just once. V gene TRBV5-4 combines with J gene TRBJ1-6; unclear D gene. This clonotype was obtained from a human donor in a cohort sampled during active COVID-19. The specimen sequenced was peripheral blood. As DNA, the CDR3 is TGTGCCAGCAGCCGCTATGAGGGATTGAATTCACCCCTCCACTTT. It translates to CASSRYEGLNSPLHF. The variable domain in full, with the rest retrieved from reference TRBV5-4 and TRBJ1-6, is ETGVTQSPTHLIKTRGQQVTLRCSSQSGHNTVSWYQQALGQGPQFIFQYYREEENGRGNFPPRFSGLQFPNYSSELNVNALELDDSALYLCASSRYEGLNSPLHFGNGTRLTVT.